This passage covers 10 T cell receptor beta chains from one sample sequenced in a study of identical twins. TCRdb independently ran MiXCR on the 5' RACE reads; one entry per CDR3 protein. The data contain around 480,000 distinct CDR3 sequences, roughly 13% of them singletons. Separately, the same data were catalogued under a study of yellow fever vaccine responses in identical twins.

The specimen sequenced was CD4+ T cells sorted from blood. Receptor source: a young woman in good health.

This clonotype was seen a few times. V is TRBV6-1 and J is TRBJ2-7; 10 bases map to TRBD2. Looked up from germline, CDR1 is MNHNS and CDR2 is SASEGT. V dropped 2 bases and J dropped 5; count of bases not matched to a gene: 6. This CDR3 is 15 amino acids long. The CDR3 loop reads CASSELLLAGNEQYF. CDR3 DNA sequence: TGTGCCAGCAGTGAACTTTTACTAGCGGGAAACGAGCAGTACTTC.

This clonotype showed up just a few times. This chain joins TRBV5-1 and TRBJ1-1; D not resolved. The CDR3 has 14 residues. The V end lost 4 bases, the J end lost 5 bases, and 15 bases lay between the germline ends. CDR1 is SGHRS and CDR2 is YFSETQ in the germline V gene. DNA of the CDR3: TGCGCCAGCAGCAAGATAGACCCGGCTACTGAAGCTTTCTTT. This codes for CASSKIDPATEAFF. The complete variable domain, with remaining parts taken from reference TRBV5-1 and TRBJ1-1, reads KAGVTQTPRYLIKTRGQQVTLSCSPISGHRSVSWYQQTPGQGLQFLFEYFSETQRNKGNFPGRFSGRQFSNSRSEMNVSTLELGDSALYLCASSKIDPATEAFFGQGTRLTVV.

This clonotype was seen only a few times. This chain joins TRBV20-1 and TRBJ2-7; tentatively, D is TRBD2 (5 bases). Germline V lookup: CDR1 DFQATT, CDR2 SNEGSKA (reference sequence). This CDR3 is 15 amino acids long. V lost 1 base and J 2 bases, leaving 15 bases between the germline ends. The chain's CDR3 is CSARASESGTYEQYF. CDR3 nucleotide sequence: TGCAGTGCTAGAGCCTCTGAGAGCGGAACCTACGAGCAGTACTTC.

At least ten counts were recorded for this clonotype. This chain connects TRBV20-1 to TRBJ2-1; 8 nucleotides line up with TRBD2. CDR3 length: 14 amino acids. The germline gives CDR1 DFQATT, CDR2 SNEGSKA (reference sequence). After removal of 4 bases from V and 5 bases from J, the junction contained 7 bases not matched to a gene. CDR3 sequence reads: CSAINYGRDNEQFF. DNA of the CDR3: TGCAGTGCTATCAATTACGGGAGGGACAATGAGCAGTTCTTC.

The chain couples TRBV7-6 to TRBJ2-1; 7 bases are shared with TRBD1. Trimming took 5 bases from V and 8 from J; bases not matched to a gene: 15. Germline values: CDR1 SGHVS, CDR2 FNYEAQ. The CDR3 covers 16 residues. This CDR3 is CASSPRQGLARDEQFF. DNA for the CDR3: TGTGCCAGCAGCCCTAGACAGGGCTTGGCTAGGGATGAGCAGTTCTTC. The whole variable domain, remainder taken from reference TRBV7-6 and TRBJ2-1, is GAGVSQSPRYKVTKRGQDVALRCDPISGHVSLYWYRQALGQGPEFLTYFNYEAQQDKSGLPNDRFSAERPEGSISTLTIQRTEQRDSAMYRCASSPRQGLARDEQFFGPGTRLTVL.

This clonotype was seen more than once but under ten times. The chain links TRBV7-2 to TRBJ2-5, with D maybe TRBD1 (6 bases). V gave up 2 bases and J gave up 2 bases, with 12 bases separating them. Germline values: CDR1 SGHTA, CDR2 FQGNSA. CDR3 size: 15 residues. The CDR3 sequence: CASSLYREWQETQYF. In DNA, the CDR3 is TGTGCCAGCAGCTTATACAGGGAGTGGCAAGAGACCCAGTACTTC.

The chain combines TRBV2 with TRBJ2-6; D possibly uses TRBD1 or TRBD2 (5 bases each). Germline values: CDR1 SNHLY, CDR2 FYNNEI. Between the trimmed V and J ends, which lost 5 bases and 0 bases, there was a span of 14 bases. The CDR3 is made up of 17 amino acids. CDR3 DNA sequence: TGTGCCAGCAGTAAGACCGGGGCCGACTCTGGGGCCAACGTCCTGACTTTC. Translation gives CASSKTGADSGANVLTF.

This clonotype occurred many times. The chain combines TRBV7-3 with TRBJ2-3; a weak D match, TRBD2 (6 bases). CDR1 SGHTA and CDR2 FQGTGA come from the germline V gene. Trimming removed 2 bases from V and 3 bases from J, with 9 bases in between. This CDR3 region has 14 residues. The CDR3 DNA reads TGTGCCAGCAGCTTAGGGGGACTTACAGATACGCAGTATTTT. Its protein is CASSLGGLTDTQYF. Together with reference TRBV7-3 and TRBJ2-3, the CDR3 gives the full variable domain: GAGVSQTPSNKVTEKGKYVELRCDPISGHTALYWYRQSLGQGPEFLIYFQGTGAADDSGLPNDRFFAVRPEGSVSTLKIQRTERGDSAVYLCASSLGGLTDTQYFGPGTRLTVL.

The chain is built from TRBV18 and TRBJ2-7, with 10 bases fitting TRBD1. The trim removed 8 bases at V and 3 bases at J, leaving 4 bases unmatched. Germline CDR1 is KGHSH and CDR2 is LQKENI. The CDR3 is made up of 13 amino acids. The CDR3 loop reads CASQDRGFYEQYF. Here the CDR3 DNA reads TGTGCCAGCCAGGACAGGGGGTTCTACGAGCAGTACTTC.

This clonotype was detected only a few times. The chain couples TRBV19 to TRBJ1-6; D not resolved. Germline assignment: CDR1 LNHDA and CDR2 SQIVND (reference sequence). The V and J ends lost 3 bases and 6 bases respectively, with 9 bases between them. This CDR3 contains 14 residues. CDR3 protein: CASSISGINSPLHF. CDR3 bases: TGTGCCAGTAGTATTTCCGGGATTAATTCACCCCTCCACTTT.